Presented here are 27 T cell receptor beta chains from one specimen sequenced in a study of cytomegalovirus exposure and HLA in healthy donors. Vbeta (60) and Jbeta (13) primers were used in the PCR. Repertoires were generated with immunoSEQ multiplex PCR, while TCRdb's copy carries only in-frame clones and drops some. The sample yields approximately 70,000 clones, roughly 70% seen once. Sequenced material: PBMCs. The receptors originated from a woman aged 35 to 49 in good health and CMV-seropositive.

The chain uses TRBV29-1 and TRBJ2-5, with 7 positions matching TRBD2. Losses at the gene ends were 4 bases for V and 5 bases for J; bases not matched to a gene: 1. There are 11 residues in the CDR3. Germline V gives CDR1 SQVTM, CDR2 ANQGSEA. The CDR3 coding sequence is TGCAGCGTTGTGGGAGGGGAGACCCAGTACTTC. It encodes CSVVGGETQYF.

The table lists this clone with a few counts. V is TRBV9 and J is TRBJ1-1, with unresolved D. Trimming shortened V by 4 bases and J by 4 bases, and 17 bases separated the two germline ends. Per the germline V gene, CDR1 is SGDLS and CDR2 is YYNGEE. The CDR3 totals 15 residues. CDR3 DNA sequence: TGTGCCAGCAGCCCCCAAGCCCCTCCAGGCACTGAAGCTTTCTTT. Amino acids: CASSPQAPPGTEAFF.

The V and J genes are TRBV30 and TRBJ2-1; D call uncertain. This CDR3 is 15 amino acids long. Germline V gene lookup returns CDR1 GTSNPN and CDR2 SVGIG (reference sequence). V was cut by 2 bases and J by 9 bases, with 20 bases left in between. The CDR3 loop is CAWSRTTRIPGEQFF. CDR3 bases: TGTGCCTGGAGTCGTACCACCAGGATTCCCGGTGAGCAGTTCTTC.

The J gene is TRBJ1-6, the V gene TRBV7-8; no clear D. V lost 3 bases and J lost 9, with 18 bases in between. This CDR3 is built from 16 residues. Per the germline V gene, CDR1 is SGHVS and CDR2 is FQNEAQ. CDR3 sequence reads: CASSFFGAEPGSPLHF. The CDR3 DNA sequence: TGTGCCAGCAGCTTCTTTGGAGCAGAGCCGGGTTCACCCCTCCACTTT.

The rearrangement links TRBV5-1 to TRBJ2-7; TRBD1 is a possible D gene (5 bases). V was trimmed by 5 bases and J by 0 bases, leaving 18 bases between them. Germline V CDR1 and CDR2: SGHRS, YFSETQ. The CDR3 covers 16 residues. CDR3 nucleotide sequence: TGCGCCAGCAGTCCAGTAGGGGAACCCATCTCCTACGAGCAGTACTTC. Its protein is CASSPVGEPISYEQYF.

V gene TRBV7-9 combines with J gene TRBJ1-3; TRBD1 might be the D (6 bases). Germline V gives CDR1 SEHNR, CDR2 FQNEAQ (reference sequence). The CDR3 runs to 19 residues. V lost 2 bases and J 0 bases, leaving 20 bases between the germline ends. Here the CDR3 reads CASSLIVQGGASSGNTIYF. CDR3 DNA: TGTGCCAGCAGCTTAATTGTCCAAGGGGGTGCCTCCTCTGGAAACACCATATATTTT.

The chain carries TRBV2 and TRBJ2-1; 7 bases agree with TRBD2. Trimming took 4 bases from V and 7 from J; bases not matched to a gene: 7. CDR1 is SNHLY, CDR2 FYNNEI, per germline. The CDR3 is made up of 14 amino acids. The CDR3 DNA sequence: TGTGCCAGCAGTGCGTTAGCGGGCCCGAATGAGCAGTTCTTC. Encoded protein: CASSALAGPNEQFF.

The J gene is TRBJ2-2, the V gene TRBV4-2, with no clear D. Germline lookup yields CDR1 LGHNA and CDR2 YNFKEQ. V dropped 0 bases and J dropped 1 base, with 6 bases sitting between them. The CDR3 has 15 residues. CDR3 region: CASSQDPRNTGELFF. In DNA form, the CDR3 reads TGTGCCAGCAGCCAAGATCCCAGGAACACCGGGGAGCTGTTTTTT.

This clone has just a few counts. This rearrangement joins TRBV10-3 to TRBJ2-5; D perhaps matches TRBD2 (5 bases). Deletions cut 7 bases from V and 5 bases from J, with 14 bases between. This CDR3 spans 13 amino acids. In germline, CDR1 is ENHRY, CDR2 SYGVKD. CDR3 sequence: CAITEGDGETQYF. The CDR3 DNA sequence: TGTGCCATCACAGAGGGCGACGGGGAGACCCAGTACTTC.

This rearrangement joins TRBV5-1 to TRBJ1-5, with 8 bases lining up with TRBD1. The CDR3 is 16 amino acids. The trim removed 0 bases at V and 0 bases at J, leaving 2 bases unmatched. The germline gives CDR1 SGHRS, CDR2 YFSETQ. CDR3 nucleotide sequence: TGCGCCAGCAGCTTGGATGGGACAGGTAGCAATCAGCCCCAGCATTTT. It is translated as CASSLDGTGSNQPQHF.

This clone turned up a few times. This chain links TRBV21-1 with TRBJ2-7; the table assigns TRBD1, which was not confirmed against the DNA. TRBV21-1 is labeled a pseudogene. This CDR3 region has 13 residues. The CDR3 loop is CAAPGTGNYEQYF. Here the CDR3 DNA reads TGTGCCGCCCCCGGGACAGGGAACTACGAGCAGTACTTC.

This clone was counted only a few times. This chain links TRBV11-3 with TRBJ2-2; D gene uncertain. V lost 5 bases, J lost 6 bases, and 7 bases lay in between. The CDR3 sequence is 12 residues long. From germline, CDR1 is SGHNT and CDR2 YENEEA. The CDR3 is CASSLEPGELFF. DNA for the CDR3: TGTGCCAGCAGCCTCGAGCCCGGGGAGCTGTTTTTT.

The chain joins TRBV2 to TRBJ2-1; D gene ambiguous. There are 10 residues in the CDR3. Trimming shortened V by 7 bases and J by 6 bases, and 4 bases separated the two germline ends. The germline CDR1 and CDR2 sequences are SNHLY and FYNNEI. CDR3 bases: TGTGCCAGCACCCTCAATGAGCAGTTCTTC. Encoded protein: CASTLNEQFF. The whole variable domain, filled in from reference TRBV2 and TRBJ2-1, reads EPEVTQTPSHQVTQMGQEVILRCVPISNHLYFYWYRQILGQKVEFLVSFYNNEISEKSEIFDDQFSVERPDGSNFTLKIRSTKLEDSAMYFCASTLNEQFFGPGTRLTVL.

The gene calls are TRBV7-9 and TRBJ2-3; D not certain. V lost 5 bases and J 6 bases, leaving 12 bases between the germline ends. CDR3 length: 13 amino acids. Looked up from germline, CDR1 is SEHNR and CDR2 is FQNEAQ (reference sequence). The CDR3: CASSQNSGDTQYF. The DNA of the CDR3 is TGTGCCAGCAGCCAAAACTCCGGGGATACGCAGTATTTT.

This chain connects TRBV6-5 to TRBJ2-3; the D gene is possibly TRBD1 (6 bases). CDR3 length: 14 residues. Germline CDR1 and CDR2: MNHEY and SVGAGI. The V end was cut by 11 bases, the J end by 1 base, with 16 bases between. CDR3 region: CAARTATGTDTQYF. For the CDR3, the DNA is TGTGCCGCGAGGACAGCGACGGGCACAGATACGCAGTATTTT.

The rearrangement joins TRBV5-1 to TRBJ2-1; the match to TRBD1 covers 7 bases. The CDR3 spans 15 residues. V lost 0 bases to trimming and J lost 1 base; unmatched junction nucleotides: 1. CDR1 and CDR2 from the germline V gene are SGHRS and YFSETQ. CDR3 sequence reads: CASSLGQGSYNEQFF. In DNA form, the CDR3 reads TGCGCCAGCAGCTTGGGACAGGGATCCTACAATGAGCAGTTCTTC.

V is TRBV7-8 and J is TRBJ1-4, with D possibly being TRBD1 (6 bases). The CDR3 runs to 18 residues. Germline V gives CDR1 SGHVS, CDR2 FQNEAQ. With 5 bases removed from V and 0 bases from J, the gap between germline ends came to 19 bases. The CDR3 spells CASSPQPQGSATNEKLFF. CDR3 nucleotides: TGTGCCAGCAGCCCCCAACCACAGGGCTCGGCAACTAATGAAAAACTGTTTTTT.

The gene calls are TRBV6-5 and TRBJ2-3; 9 bases line up with TRBD2. This CDR3 is 12 amino acids long. Germline V gene sequence: CDR1 MNHEY, CDR2 SVGAGI. J was trimmed by 15 bases and V by 10 bases; bases with no gene match: 14. The CDR3 DNA reads as TGTGCCACCCAGGAGGGGCGGGGGGGCCACTATTTT. Protein: CATQEGRGGHYF.

The rearrangement joins TRBV30 to TRBJ2-5, with 8 positions matching TRBD2. Trimming removed 1 base from V and 4 bases from J; junction bases left unmatched: 11. Germline values: CDR1 GTSNPN, CDR2 SVGIG (reference sequence). The CDR3 runs to 16 residues. The CDR3 coding sequence is TGTGCCTGGAGTGGCGAGAGTAGCGGGGTTGGAGAGACCCAGTACTTC. Residues: CAWSGESSGVGETQYF.

The chain employs TRBV6-1 and TRBJ2-5; D possibly corresponds to TRBD2 (7 bases). Per the germline V gene, CDR1 is MNHNS and CDR2 is SASEGT. The V and J ends lost 5 bases and 7 bases respectively, with 17 bases between them. This CDR3 is 14 amino acids long. CDR3 in amino acids: CASSYRGLGGTQYF. As DNA, the CDR3 is TGTGCCAGCAGTTATCGAGGACTAGGGGGGACCCAGTACTTC.

V and J are TRBV19 and TRBJ1-5; 7 bases match TRBD1. Germline loops: CDR1 LNHDA, CDR2 SQIVND (reference sequence). This CDR3 region has 17 residues. V shed 3 bases and J 1 base; nucleotides not matched to a gene: 9. CDR3 sequence reads: CASSMIGGAISNQPQHF. Written as DNA, the CDR3 is TGTGCCAGTAGTATGATAGGGGGCGCGATAAGCAATCAGCCCCAGCATTTT.

The genes are TRBV30 and TRBJ1-4; 9 bases map to TRBD1. Germline V gives CDR1 GTSNPN, CDR2 SVGIG (reference sequence). The CDR3 runs to 13 residues. J lost 8 bases, V lost 3 bases, and 4 bases had no gene match. The CDR3 DNA is TGTGCCTGGAGCACCGGGACAGGGGAAAAACTGTTTTTT. This translates into CAWSTGTGEKLFF.

V and J are TRBV25-1 and TRBJ1-1, with D unclear. CDR3 length: 15 amino acids. Germline CDR1 and CDR2: MGHDK and SYGVNS. The germline V and J ends were trimmed by 3 bases and 0 bases, with 11 bases remaining between them. As DNA, the CDR3 is TGTGCCAGCAGTGACTCAGGTCGCATGAACACTGAAGCTTTCTTT. This sequence encodes CASSDSGRMNTEAFF.

The CDR3 loop reads CASSLDNPNAQPQHF. The CDR3 nucleotides read TGCGCCAGCAGCCTGGACAACCCCAACGCCCAGCCCCAGCATTTT. The V call is TRBV5-1, the J call TRBJ1-5; the D gene is possibly TRBD1 (5 bases). Per germline, CDR1 SGHRS and CDR2 YFSETQ. The length of the CDR3 is 15 residues. With 4 bases removed from V and 7 bases from J, the gap between germline ends came to 18 bases.

The V and J genes are TRBV6-1 and TRBJ2-3; no clear D gene. The CDR3 loop spans 11 amino acids. V was trimmed by 6 bases and J by 5 bases, leaving 6 bases between them. Germline V lookup: CDR1 MNHNS, CDR2 SASEGT. The CDR3 protein is CASRQQDTQYF. As DNA, the CDR3 is TGTGCCAGCAGACAGCAAGATACGCAGTATTTT.

The sample holds a few counts of this clone. The chain links TRBV28 to TRBJ2-5, with TRBD1 identical over 7 bases. The CDR3 runs 17 residues. V trimming: 4 bases; J trimming: 5 bases; junction bases outside the gene matches: 16. The V gene's germline CDR1 is MDHEN and CDR2 SYDVKM. The CDR3 sequence is CASSSTLDRAAWETQYF. CDR3 nucleotides: TGTGCCAGCAGTTCAACCCTCGACAGGGCAGCCTGGGAGACCCAGTACTTC.

This chain uses TRBV6-1 with TRBJ2-7; 12 bases map to TRBD2. CDR1 MNHNS and CDR2 SASEGT come from the germline V gene. CDR3 length: 14 residues. The junction had 4 bases not matched to a gene; V was cut back by 7 bases and J by 3 bases. The CDR3 sequence is CASKRTSGVYEQYF. The CDR3, as DNA: TGTGCCAGCAAGAGGACTAGCGGGGTCTACGAGCAGTACTTC.